This is a list of T cell receptor beta chains from one sample in a study of PD-1 and CTLA-4 blockade in melanoma. Sequencing used immunoSEQ multiplex PCR; TCRdb keeps in-frame clones, though not all of them. The repertoire holds under 13,000 clones, with 82% as singletons. Here the sequenced sample was CD8+ T cells from peripheral blood, taken from a patient given anti-PD-1 treatment. The receptors here all came from a human donor with melanoma. Both conserved end residues are part of each CDR3. D genes are given only for firm matches. A row's size may be missing; if present it is once, few, many or a size class.

>14|NA|TRBV5-1|NA|TRBJ2-7
CASSLGRVPYEQYF
TGCGCCAGCAGCTTGGGGCGGGTCCCCTACGAGCAGTACTTC
>15|NA|TRBV3-1/TRBV3-2|NA|TRBJ1-2
CASSPGGRRAYGYTF
TGTGCCAGCAGCCCCGGCGGACGTAGGGCGTATGGCTACACCTTC
>17|NA|TRBV11-2|TRBD2|TRBJ2-3
CASSLVSRRELTDTQYF
TGTGCCAGCAGCTTAGTATCCCGGCGGGAGCTCACAGATACGCAGTATTTT
>15|NA|TRBV4-3|NA|TRBJ1-1
CASSQRVGSTTEAFF
TGCGCCAGCAGCCAGAGGGTAGGGAGTACCACTGAAGCTTTCTTT
>13|few|TRBV7-9|NA|TRBJ2-2
CASSPGSGGELFF
TGTGCCAGCAGTCCAGGGTCGGGCGGGGAGCTGTTTTTT
>15|NA|TRBV4-3|TRBD2|TRBJ2-5
CASSHLSGGEETQYF
TGCGCCAGCAGCCACCTTAGCGGGGGAGAGGAGACCCAGTACTTC
>17|once|TRBV23-1|NA|TRBJ2-6
CASSQSGRYSGANVLTF
TGCGCCAGCAGTCAATCCGGGAGATACTCTGGGGCCAACGTCCTGACTTTC
>19|NA|TRBV6-1|NA|TRBJ2-5
CASSEAGIWEAGLGETQYF
TGTGCCAGCAGTGAAGCGGGCATATGGGAGGCGGGGCTAGGGGAGACCCAGTACTTC
>13|NA|TRBV11-2|TRBD1|TRBJ1-1
CASSFDRATEAFF
TGTGCCAGCAGCTTTGACAGGGCCACTGAAGCTTTCTTT
>15|NA|TRBV6-5|NA|TRBJ1-1
CASSYPKNMNTEAFF
TGTGCCAGCAGTTACCCCAAAAATATGAACACTGAAGCTTTCTTT
>14|NA|TRBV27|NA|TRBJ2-1
CASSPQDSDNEQFF
TGTGCCAGCAGCCCCCAAGACAGCGACAATGAGCAGTTCTTC
>14|NA|TRBV2|TRBD1|TRBJ2-5
CASSGYRGRETQYF
TGTGCCAGCAGTGGGTACAGGGGAAGAGAGACCCAGTACTTC
>14|NA|TRBV27|NA|TRBJ2-5
CASSPWNNQETQYF
TGTGCCAGCAGCCCCTGGAATAACCAAGAGACCCAGTACTTC
>14|NA|TRBV11-2|TRBD1|TRBJ2-7
CASSTGGGSYEQYF
TGTGCCAGCAGCACAGGGGGAGGATCCTACGAGCAGTACTTC
>12|NA|TRBV14|NA|TRBJ2-3
CASSLITDTQYF
TGTGCCAGCAGCCTAATTACAGATACGCAGTATTTT
>16|NA|TRBV3-1/TRBV3-2|TRBD2|TRBJ2-1
CASSETGTSGGNEQFF
TGTGCCAGCAGCGAAACCGGGACTAGCGGCGGCAATGAGCAGTTCTTC
>17|NA|TRBV27|NA|TRBJ2-1
CASSLRAEAVFYNEQFF
TGTGCCAGCAGTTTAAGGGCTGAAGCGGTTTTTTACAATGAGCAGTTCTTC
>15|few|TRBV5-4|TRBD2|TRBJ2-2
CASSFGTSGPGELFF
TGTGCCAGCAGCTTCGGGACTAGCGGCCCCGGGGAGCTGTTTTTT
>14|NA|TRBV28|NA|TRBJ2-2
CASSLIVGTGELFF
TGTGCCAGCAGTTTAATCGTTGGCACCGGGGAGCTGTTTTTT
>11|medium-sized|TRBV7-9|NA|TRBJ1-4
CASSLNWELFF
TGTGCCAGCAGCCTGAACTGGGAACTGTTTTTT
>12|NA|TRBV30|NA|TRBJ2-3
CAWSVLEDTQYF
TGTGCCTGGAGTGTACTCGAGGATACGCAGTATTTT
>14|once|TRBV18|NA|TRBJ2-7
CASSPGAGVYEQYF
TGTGCCAGCTCACCTGGGGCAGGGGTCTACGAGCAGTACTTC
>14|NA|TRBV11-3|TRBD1|TRBJ2-7
CASSARDRDYEQYF
TGTGCCAGCAGCGCCAGGGACAGGGACTACGAGCAGTACTTC
>13|NA|TRBV14|NA|TRBJ2-7
CASSQALTYEQYF
TGTGCCAGCAGCCAAGCACTTACCTACGAGCAGTACTTC
>16|large|TRBV4-3|NA|TRBJ1-2
CASSQEESGGYYGYTF
TGCGCCAGCAGCCAAGAAGAATCAGGAGGATACTATGGCTACACCTTC
>13|once|TRBV6-1|NA|TRBJ1-5
CASSDDSNQPQHF
TGTGCCAGCAGTGACGATAGCAATCAGCCCCAGCATTTT
>13|NA|TRBV3-1/TRBV3-2|TRBD2|TRBJ2-3
CASSHSGADTQYF
TGTGCCAGCAGCCATAGCGGGGCAGATACGCAGTATTTT
>12|NA|TRBV29-1|TRBD2|TRBJ2-7
CSVRTRPREQYF
TGCAGTGTTCGGACTAGGCCCCGAGAGCAGTACTTC
>18|NA|TRBV6-6|NA|TRBJ1-6
CASRPLGRERGWMSPLHF
TGTGCCAGCCGTCCGTTGGGCAGGGAAAGGGGCTGGATGTCACCCCTCCACTTT
>16|once|TRBV5-6|TRBD1|TRBJ1-6
CASSLGAGQTNSPLHF
TGTGCCAGCAGCTTGGGGGCGGGACAGACCAATTCACCCCTCCACTTT
>11|once|TRBV12-3/TRBV12-4|NA|TRBJ1-2
CASRGGGGYTF
TGTGCCAGCAGGGGAGGCGGGGGCTACACCTTC
>15|large|TRBV6-5|TRBD2|TRBJ2-7
CASSSLGLAGDEQYF
TGTGCCAGCAGTTCCCTGGGACTAGCGGGAGACGAGCAGTACTTC
>12|NA|TRBV7-2|NA|TRBJ1-1
CASSLSNTEAFF
TGTGCCAGCAGCTTATCGAACACTGAAGCTTTCTTT
>11|NA|TRBV19|NA|TRBJ1-1
CASIWDTEAFF
TGTGCCAGTATCTGGGACACTGAAGCTTTCTTT
>14|NA|TRBV6-1|NA|TRBJ2-3
CASSRGDTTDTQYF
TGTGCCAGCTCCCGAGGGGATACGACAGATACGCAGTATTTT
>13|NA|TRBV2|NA|TRBJ2-1
CASSVVTGFEQFF
TGTGCCAGCAGTGTTGTGACGGGTTTTGAGCAGTTCTTC
>15|NA|TRBV7-6|NA|TRBJ1-2
CASSSYGGTNYGYTF
TGTGCCAGCAGCTCCTACGGAGGGACTAACTATGGCTACACCTTC
>14|few|TRBV7-8|NA|TRBJ1-5
CASSFGVYNQPQHF
TGTGCCAGCAGCTTTGGGGTGTACAATCAGCCCCAGCATTTT
>11|NA|TRBV5-5|NA|TRBJ2-5
CASIGGETQYF
TGTGCCAGCATCGGGGGAGAGACCCAGTACTTC
>14|NA|TRBV7-8|NA|TRBJ2-5
CASSLVWGQETQYF
TGTGCCAGCAGCTTAGTTTGGGGCCAAGAGACCCAGTACTTC
>16|NA|TRBV7-9|TRBD2|TRBJ2-1
CASSPILAGVSDEQFF
TGTGCCAGCAGTCCTATACTAGCGGGAGTCTCTGATGAGCAGTTCTTC
>15|NA|TRBV7-8|NA|TRBJ1-1
CASSLIGQGNTEAFF
TGTGCCAGCAGCTTAATAGGGCAGGGGAACACTGAAGCTTTCTTT